These 12 T cell receptor beta chains originate from one sample sequenced in a study of cytomegalovirus exposure and HLA in healthy donors. PCR involved 60 Vbeta and 13 Jbeta primers. Clones were read by immunoSEQ multiplex PCR, and TCRdb kept only the in-frame ones, dropping some. The sample yields under 200,000 clones, around three quarters seen once. The sequenced sample was PBMCs. Receptors were obtained from a man between 25 and 39 years old in good health and CMV-seropositive.

The V call is TRBV6-5, the J call TRBJ2-7; 7 nucleotides agree with TRBD2. Germline V gene data show CDR1 as MNHEY and CDR2 as SVGAGI. J lost 3 bases, V lost 11 bases, and 10 bases had no gene match. The CDR3 runs 13 residues. The CDR3 DNA sequence: TGTGCCCCCACCCCAGGGAGGGACTACGAGCAGTACTTC. Its protein product is CAPTPGRDYEQYF.

The chain combines TRBV10-3 with TRBJ2-5; D uncertain. Looked up from germline, CDR1 is ENHRY and CDR2 is SYGVKD. The CDR3 sequence is 12 residues long. V was cut by 0 bases and J by 5 bases, with 4 bases left in between. The CDR3 coding sequence is TGTGCCATCAGTGAGTCGGAGGAGACCCAGTACTTC. Its translation is CAISESEETQYF.

This rearrangement joins TRBV14 to TRBJ2-1; tentative D call: TRBD2 (6 bases). Germline CDR1 SGHDN, CDR2 FVKESK. This CDR3 has 16 amino acids. With 0 bases removed from V and 9 bases from J, the gap between germline ends came to 18 bases. The CDR3 sequence is CASSQDIGLPVVEQFF. In DNA form, the CDR3 reads TGTGCCAGCAGCCAAGATATCGGACTACCAGTGGTTGAGCAGTTCTTC.

This sequence joins TRBV19 and TRBJ2-5; TRBD2 is a possible D gene (6 bases). The end of the DNA aligns better with TRBJ2-7, so the J call may be wrong. The CDR3 consists of 14 residues. Germline CDR1 reads LNHDA; CDR2 reads SQIVND (reference sequence). CDR3: CASSIPGVAYEQYF. CDR3 coding DNA: TGTGCCAGTAGTATCCCGGGGGTAGCCTACGAGCAGTACTTC.

The J gene is TRBJ2-1, the V gene TRBV7-2, with 13 bases identical to TRBD2. The CDR3 contains 16 residues. Germline trimming cut 0 bases from V and 7 bases from J; bases unmatched to any gene: 3. Per germline, CDR1 SGHTA and CDR2 FQGNSA. This chain's CDR3 is CASSLAGLAGWNEQFF. The DNA for the CDR3 is TGTGCCAGCAGCTTAGCGGGACTAGCGGGGTGGAATGAGCAGTTCTTC.

The chain uses TRBV6-6 and TRBJ2-5, with D tentatively TRBD2 (6 bases). Per germline, CDR1 MNHNY and CDR2 SVGAGI (reference sequence). The CDR3 loop spans 14 amino acids. Deletions cut 1 base from V and 1 base from J, with 7 bases between. The CDR3 loop is CASSYWGLQETQYF. The CDR3 DNA reads as TGTGCCAGCAGTTACTGGGGACTCCAAGAGACCCAGTACTTC.

This clone was observed a handful of times. The J gene is TRBJ1-6, the V gene TRBV28; 7 bases fit TRBD1. The CDR3 extends over 14 amino acids. Germline trimming cut 7 bases from V and 5 bases from J; bases unmatched to any gene: 5. The germline gives CDR1 MDHEN, CDR2 SYDVKM. Here the CDR3 reads CASNLGQNNSPLHF. As DNA, the CDR3 is TGTGCCAGCAACTTGGGACAGAATAATTCACCCCTCCACTTT.

The CDR3 here is CASSVVLFLFQFF. The CDR3 nucleotides read TGTGCCAGCAGTGTTGTTTTGTTTCTGTTTCAGTTCTTC. The chain employs TRBV2 and TRBJ2-1; D is unresolved. Trimming cost V 4 bases and J 13 bases, with 17 bases left between them. Germline CDR1 reads SNHLY; CDR2 reads FYNNEI. The CDR3 covers 13 residues. Looking up the rest from reference TRBV2 and TRBJ2-1 gives the full variable domain: EPEVTQTPSHQVTQMGQEVILRCVPISNHLYFYWYRQILGQKVEFLVSFYNNEISEKSEIFDDQFSVERPDGSNFTLKIRSTKLEDSAMYFCASSVVLFLFQFFGPGTRLTVL.

For this clone: Other DNA sequences of this sample code for an identical CDR3. The V gene is TRBV9, the J gene TRBJ1-2; D gene uncertain. Germline values: CDR1 SGDLS, CDR2 YYNGEE. CDR3 length equals 14 residues. Deletions cut 0 bases from V and 2 bases from J, with 8 bases between. The CDR3 is CASSVGGGNYGYTF. CDR3 in DNA: TGTGCCAGCAGCGTAGGAGGTGGGAACTATGGCTACACCTTC.

The chain employs TRBV28 and TRBJ1-2; perhaps TRBD1 as D (6 bases). This CDR3 has 13 amino acids. The V end was cut by 4 bases, the J end by 8 bases, with 14 bases between. Germline V lookup: CDR1 MDHEN, CDR2 SYDVKM. As DNA, the CDR3 is TGTGCCAGCAGTTCAGGGGCCTTGAGGGGCTACACCTTC. It translates to CASSSGALRGYTF.

Only one count was recorded for this clone. The V gene is TRBV4-1, the J gene TRBJ2-7; the D is unclear. V lost 0 bases and J 5 bases, leaving 8 bases between the germline ends. Germline assignment: CDR1 MGHRA and CDR2 YSYEKL. CDR3 length: 13 residues. CDR3 in DNA: TGCGCCAGCAGCCAAGATAGAGGCCACGAGCAGTACTTC. This translates into CASSQDRGHEQYF.

V usage is TRBV10-3 and J usage is TRBJ1-3, with D unclear. Trimming cost V 1 base and J 8 bases, with 12 bases left between them. CDR1 is ENHRY, CDR2 SYGVKD, per germline. This CDR3 has 14 amino acids. DNA for the CDR3: TGTGCCATCAGTGAGTTGAGAGGGTTGGACACCATATATTTT. Translated: CAISELRGLDTIYF.